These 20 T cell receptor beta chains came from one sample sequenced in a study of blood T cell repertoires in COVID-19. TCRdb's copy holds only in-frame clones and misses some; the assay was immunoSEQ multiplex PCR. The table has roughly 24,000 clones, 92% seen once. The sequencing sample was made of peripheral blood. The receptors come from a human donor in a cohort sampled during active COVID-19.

CDR3 sequence reads: CASSIEAGYEQYF. The DNA for the CDR3 is TGTGCCAGTAGTATAGAGGCAGGCTACGAGCAGTACTTC. The chain is built from TRBV19 and TRBJ2-7; D is undetermined. The CDR3 consists of 13 residues. Per the germline V gene, CDR1 is LNHDA and CDR2 is SQIVND (reference sequence). Deletions cut 0 bases from V and 3 bases from J, with 6 bases between.

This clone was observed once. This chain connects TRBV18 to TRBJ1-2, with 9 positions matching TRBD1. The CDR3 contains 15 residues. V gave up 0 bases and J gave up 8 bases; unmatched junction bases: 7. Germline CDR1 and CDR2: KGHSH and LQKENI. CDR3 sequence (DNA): TGTGCCAGCTCACCACCTTATACAGGGGGCAACGGCTACACCTTC. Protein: CASSPPYTGGNGYTF. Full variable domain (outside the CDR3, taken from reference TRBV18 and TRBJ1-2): NAGVMQNPRHLVRRRGQEARLRCSPMKGHSHVYWYRQLPEEGLKFMVYLQKENIIDESGMPKERFSAEFPKEGPSILRIQQVVRGDSAAYFCASSPPYTGGNGYTFGSGTRLTVV.

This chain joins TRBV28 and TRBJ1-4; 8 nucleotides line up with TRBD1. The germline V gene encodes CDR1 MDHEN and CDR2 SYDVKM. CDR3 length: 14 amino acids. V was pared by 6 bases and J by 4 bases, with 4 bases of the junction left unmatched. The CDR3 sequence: CASRVQGGNEKLFF. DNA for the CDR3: TGTGCCAGCAGGGTACAGGGGGGTAATGAAAAACTGTTTTTT.

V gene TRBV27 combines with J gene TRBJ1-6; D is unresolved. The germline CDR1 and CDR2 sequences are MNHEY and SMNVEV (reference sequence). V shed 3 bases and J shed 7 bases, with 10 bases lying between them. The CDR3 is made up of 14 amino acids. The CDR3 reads CASSFQRVNSPLHF. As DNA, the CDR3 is TGTGCCAGCAGTTTCCAACGGGTAAATTCACCCCTCCACTTT.

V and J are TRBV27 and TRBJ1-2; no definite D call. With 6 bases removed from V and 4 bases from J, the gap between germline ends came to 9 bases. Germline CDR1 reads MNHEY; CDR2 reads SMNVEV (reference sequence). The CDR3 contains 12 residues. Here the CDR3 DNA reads TGTGCCAGCAGCGACACCTCCTATGGCTACACCTTC. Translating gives CASSDTSYGYTF.

The CDR3 sequence: CASSSGQTSNQPQHF. Written as DNA, the CDR3 is TGTGCCAGCAGTTCGGGACAGACTTCCAATCAGCCCCAGCATTTT. V usage is TRBV28 and J usage is TRBJ1-5; 7 bases line up with TRBD1. Germline V CDR1 and CDR2: MDHEN, SYDVKM. The CDR3 is 15 amino acids. J lost 3 bases, V lost 4 bases, and 6 bases had no gene match.

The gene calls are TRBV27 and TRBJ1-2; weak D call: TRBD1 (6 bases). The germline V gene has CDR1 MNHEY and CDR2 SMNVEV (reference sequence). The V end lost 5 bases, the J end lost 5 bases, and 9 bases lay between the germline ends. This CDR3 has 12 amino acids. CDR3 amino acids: CASSATGYGYTF. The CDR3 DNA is TGTGCCAGCAGTGCCACAGGGTATGGCTACACCTTC.

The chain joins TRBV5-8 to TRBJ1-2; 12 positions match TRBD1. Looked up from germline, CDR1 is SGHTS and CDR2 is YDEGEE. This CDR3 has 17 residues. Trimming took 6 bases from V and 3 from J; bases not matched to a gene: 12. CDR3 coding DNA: TGTGCCAGCATCCCCGGGAGGGACAGGGGGCGCGACTATGGCTACACCTTC. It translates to CASIPGRDRGRDYGYTF.

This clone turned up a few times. For the CDR3, the DNA is TGTGCCAGCAGTCCCCCCGAAGGGGCCTCCTACAATGAGCAGTTCTTC. Protein sequence: CASSPPEGASYNEQFF. V and J are TRBV6-6 and TRBJ2-1, with D possibly being TRBD1 (5 bases). This CDR3 region has 16 residues. V was cut by 5 bases and J by 0 bases, with 14 bases left in between. Germline V gives CDR1 MNHNY, CDR2 SVGAGI (reference sequence).

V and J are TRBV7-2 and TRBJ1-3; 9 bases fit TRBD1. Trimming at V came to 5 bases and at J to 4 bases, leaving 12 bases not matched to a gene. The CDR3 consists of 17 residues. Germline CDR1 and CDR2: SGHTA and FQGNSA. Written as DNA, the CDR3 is TGTGCCAGCAGCCCGGGGACAGGGCCTCGGGGGGGAAACACCATATATTTT. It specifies CASSPGTGPRGGNTIYF.

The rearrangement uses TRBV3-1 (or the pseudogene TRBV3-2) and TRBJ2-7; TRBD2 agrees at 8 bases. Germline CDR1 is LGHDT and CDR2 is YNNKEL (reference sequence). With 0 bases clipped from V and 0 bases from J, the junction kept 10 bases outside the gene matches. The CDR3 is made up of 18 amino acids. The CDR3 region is CASSQDRGGGRSSYEQYF. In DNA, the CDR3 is TGTGCCAGCAGCCAAGATCGGGGGGGCGGGCGTAGCTCCTACGAGCAGTACTTC.

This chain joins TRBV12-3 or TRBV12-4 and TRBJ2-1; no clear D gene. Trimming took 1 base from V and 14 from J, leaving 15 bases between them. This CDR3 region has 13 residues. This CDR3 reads CASSLVDTSREFF. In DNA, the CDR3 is TGTGCCAGCAGTTTAGTCGACACGTCGCGTGAGTTCTTC.

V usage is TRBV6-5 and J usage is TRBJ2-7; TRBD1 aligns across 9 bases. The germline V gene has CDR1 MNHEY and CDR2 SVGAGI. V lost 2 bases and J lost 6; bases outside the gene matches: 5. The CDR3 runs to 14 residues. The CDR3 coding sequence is TGTGCCAGCAGTTACACAGGGGGCGGCGGCGAGCAGTACTTC. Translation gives CASSYTGGGGEQYF.

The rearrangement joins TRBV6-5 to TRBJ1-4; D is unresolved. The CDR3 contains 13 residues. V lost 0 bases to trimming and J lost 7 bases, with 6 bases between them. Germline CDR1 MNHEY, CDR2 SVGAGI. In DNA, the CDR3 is TGTGCCAGCAGTTACTCTCTCTCTGAAAAACTGTTTTTT. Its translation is CASSYSLSEKLFF.

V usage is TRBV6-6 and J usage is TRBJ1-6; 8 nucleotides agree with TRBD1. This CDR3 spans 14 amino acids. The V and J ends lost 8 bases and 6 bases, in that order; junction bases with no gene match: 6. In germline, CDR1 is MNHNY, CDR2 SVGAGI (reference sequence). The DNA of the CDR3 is TGTGCCAGCCCGGACAGGGAAACTAATTCACCCCTCCACTTT. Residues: CASPDRETNSPLHF.

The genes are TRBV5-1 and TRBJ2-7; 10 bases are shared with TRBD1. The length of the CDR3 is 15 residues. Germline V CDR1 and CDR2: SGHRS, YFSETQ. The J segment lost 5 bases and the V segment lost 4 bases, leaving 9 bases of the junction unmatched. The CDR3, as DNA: TGCGCCAGCAGCCAGGGGGACAGGGGTTTTGACGAGCAGTACTTC. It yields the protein CASSQGDRGFDEQYF.

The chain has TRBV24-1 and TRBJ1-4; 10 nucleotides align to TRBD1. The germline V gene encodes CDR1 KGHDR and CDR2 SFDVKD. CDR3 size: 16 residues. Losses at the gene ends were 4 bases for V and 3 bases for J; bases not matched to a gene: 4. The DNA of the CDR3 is TGTGCCACCAGTGAGGGACAGGGGCTTGCTAATGAAAAACTGTTTTTT. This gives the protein CATSEGQGLANEKLFF.

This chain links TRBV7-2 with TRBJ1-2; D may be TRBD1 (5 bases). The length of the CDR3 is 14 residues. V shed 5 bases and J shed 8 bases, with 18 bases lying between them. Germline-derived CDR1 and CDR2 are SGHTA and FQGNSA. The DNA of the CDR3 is TGTGCCAGCAGCCCCGAGACAGTCCTCGGGGGCTACACCTTC. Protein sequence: CASSPETVLGGYTF.

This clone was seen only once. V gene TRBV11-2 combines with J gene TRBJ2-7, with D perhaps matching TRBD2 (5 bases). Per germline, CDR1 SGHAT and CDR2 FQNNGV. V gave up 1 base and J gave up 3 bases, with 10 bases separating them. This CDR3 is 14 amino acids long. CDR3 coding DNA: TGTGCCAGCAGCTTAGGACTAAGCTTCTACGAGCAGTACTTC. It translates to CASSLGLSFYEQYF.

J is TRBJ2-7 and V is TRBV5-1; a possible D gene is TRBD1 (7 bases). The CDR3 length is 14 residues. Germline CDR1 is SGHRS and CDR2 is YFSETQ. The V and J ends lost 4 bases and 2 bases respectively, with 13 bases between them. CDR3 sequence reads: CASSRGDSTYEQYF. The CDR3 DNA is TGCGCCAGCAGCCGCGGGGACAGTACCTACGAGCAGTACTTC.